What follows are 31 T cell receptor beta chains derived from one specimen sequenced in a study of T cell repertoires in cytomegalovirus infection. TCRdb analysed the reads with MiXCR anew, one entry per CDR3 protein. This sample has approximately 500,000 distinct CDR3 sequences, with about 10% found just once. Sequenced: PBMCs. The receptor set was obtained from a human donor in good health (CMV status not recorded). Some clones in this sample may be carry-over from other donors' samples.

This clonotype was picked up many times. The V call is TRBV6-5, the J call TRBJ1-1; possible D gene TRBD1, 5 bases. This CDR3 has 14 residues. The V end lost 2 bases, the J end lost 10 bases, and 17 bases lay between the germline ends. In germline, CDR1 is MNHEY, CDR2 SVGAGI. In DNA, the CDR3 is TGTGCCAGCAGTTACGGCGCTGGGGGGGTAGGAGCTTTCTTT. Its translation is CASSYGAGGVGAFF.

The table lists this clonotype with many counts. CDR3 sequence (DNA): TGTGCCAGTAGTATAGACTCCCGGCAGTTCTTC. Its translation: CASSIDSRQFF. The chain is built from TRBV19 and TRBJ2-1; D gene ambiguous. The V gene lost 0 bases and the J gene lost 12 bases, with 6 bases spanning the gap. The CDR3 runs 11 residues. Germline V gene sequence: CDR1 LNHDA, CDR2 SQIVND (reference sequence).

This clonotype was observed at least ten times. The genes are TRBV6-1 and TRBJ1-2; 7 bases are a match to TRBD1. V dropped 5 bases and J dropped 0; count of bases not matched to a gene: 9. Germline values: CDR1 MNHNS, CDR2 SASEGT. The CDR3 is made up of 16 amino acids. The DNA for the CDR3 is TGTGCCAGCAGTTCACGGACAGGCCGAGCTAACTATGGCTACACCTTC. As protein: CASSSRTGRANYGYTF.

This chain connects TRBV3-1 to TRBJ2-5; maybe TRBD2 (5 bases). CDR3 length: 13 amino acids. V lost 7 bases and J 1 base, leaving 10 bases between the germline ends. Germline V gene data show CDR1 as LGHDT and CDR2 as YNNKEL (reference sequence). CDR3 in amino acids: CASMWRTQETQYF. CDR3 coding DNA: TGTGCCAGCATGTGGAGGACCCAAGAGACCCAGTACTTC.

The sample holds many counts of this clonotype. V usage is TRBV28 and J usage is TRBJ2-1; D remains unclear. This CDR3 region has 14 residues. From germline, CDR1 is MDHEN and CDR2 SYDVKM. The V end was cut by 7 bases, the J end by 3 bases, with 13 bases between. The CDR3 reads CASTAHGIYNEQFF. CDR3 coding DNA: TGTGCCAGCACAGCGCATGGAATCTACAATGAGCAGTTCTTC.

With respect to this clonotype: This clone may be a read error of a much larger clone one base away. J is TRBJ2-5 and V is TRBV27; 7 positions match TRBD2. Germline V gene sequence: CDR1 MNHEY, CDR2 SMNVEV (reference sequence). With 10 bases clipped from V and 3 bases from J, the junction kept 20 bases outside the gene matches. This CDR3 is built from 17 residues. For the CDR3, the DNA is TGTGCCAACAGCTCCCTCCGGGGTAGCGGGCCTGAAGAGACCCAGTACTTC. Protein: CANSSLRGSGPEETQYF.

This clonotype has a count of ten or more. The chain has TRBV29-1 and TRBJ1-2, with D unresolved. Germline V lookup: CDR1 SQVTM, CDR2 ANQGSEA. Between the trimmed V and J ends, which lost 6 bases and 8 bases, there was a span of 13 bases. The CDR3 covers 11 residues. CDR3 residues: CSVDPFRGYTF. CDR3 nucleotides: TGCAGCGTCGACCCTTTCAGAGGCTACACCTTC.

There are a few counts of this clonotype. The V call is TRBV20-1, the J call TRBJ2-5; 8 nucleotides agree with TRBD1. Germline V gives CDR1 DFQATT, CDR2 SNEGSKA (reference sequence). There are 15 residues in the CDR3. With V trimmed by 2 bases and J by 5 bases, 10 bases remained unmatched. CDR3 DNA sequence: TGCAGTGCTAGAAGGCGCTACCACAGGGGGGAGACCCAGTACTTC. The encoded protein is CSARRRYHRGETQYF.

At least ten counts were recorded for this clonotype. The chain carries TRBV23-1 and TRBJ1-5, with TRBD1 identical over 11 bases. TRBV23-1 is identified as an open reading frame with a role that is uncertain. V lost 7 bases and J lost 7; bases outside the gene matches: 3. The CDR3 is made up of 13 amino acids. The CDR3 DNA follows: TGCGCCAGCAACCGGGACAGGGGGCAGCCCCAGCATTTT. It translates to CASNRDRGQPQHF.

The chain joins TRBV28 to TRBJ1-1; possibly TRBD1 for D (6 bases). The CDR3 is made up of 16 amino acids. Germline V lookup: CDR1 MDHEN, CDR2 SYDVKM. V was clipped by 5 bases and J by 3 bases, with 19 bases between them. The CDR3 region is CASSPSLGGTYTEAFF. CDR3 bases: TGTGCCAGCAGTCCAAGTTTGGGGGGGACATACACTGAAGCTTTCTTT.

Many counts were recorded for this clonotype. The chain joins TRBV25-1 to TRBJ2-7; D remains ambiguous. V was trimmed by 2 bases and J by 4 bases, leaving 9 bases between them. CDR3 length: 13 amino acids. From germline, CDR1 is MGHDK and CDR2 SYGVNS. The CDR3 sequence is CASSEGRAYEQYF. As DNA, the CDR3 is TGTGCCAGCAGTGAAGGTAGGGCTTACGAGCAGTACTTC.

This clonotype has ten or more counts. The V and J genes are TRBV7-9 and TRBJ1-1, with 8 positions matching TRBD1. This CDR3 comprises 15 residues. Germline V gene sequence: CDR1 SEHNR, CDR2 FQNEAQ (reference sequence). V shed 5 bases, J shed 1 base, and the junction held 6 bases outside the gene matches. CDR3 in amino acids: CASSVPQGGNTEAFF. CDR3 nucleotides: TGTGCCAGCAGCGTCCCACAGGGGGGGAACACTGAAGCTTTCTTT.

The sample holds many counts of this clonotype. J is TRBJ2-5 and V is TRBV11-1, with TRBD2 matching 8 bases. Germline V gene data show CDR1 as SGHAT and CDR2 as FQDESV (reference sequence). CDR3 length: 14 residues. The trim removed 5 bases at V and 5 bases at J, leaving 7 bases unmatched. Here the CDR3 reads CASSHGRELETQYF. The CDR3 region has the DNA TGTGCCAGCAGCCACGGGAGGGAGCTGGAGACCCAGTACTTC.

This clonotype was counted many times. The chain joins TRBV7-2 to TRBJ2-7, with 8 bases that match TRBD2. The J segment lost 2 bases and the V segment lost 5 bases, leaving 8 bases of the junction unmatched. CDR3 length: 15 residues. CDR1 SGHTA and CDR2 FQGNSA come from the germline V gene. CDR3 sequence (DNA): TGTGCCAGCAGCCCCTCGGGAGGGGTCACCTACGAGCAGTACTTC. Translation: CASSPSGGVTYEQYF.

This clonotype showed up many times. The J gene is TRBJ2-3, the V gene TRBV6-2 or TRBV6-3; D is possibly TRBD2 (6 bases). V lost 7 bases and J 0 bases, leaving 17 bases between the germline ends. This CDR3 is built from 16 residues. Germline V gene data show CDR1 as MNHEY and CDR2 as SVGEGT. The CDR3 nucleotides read TGTGCCAGCACCGGAAGGCGGGACGGAAGCACAGATACGCAGTATTTT. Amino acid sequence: CASTGRRDGSTDTQYF.

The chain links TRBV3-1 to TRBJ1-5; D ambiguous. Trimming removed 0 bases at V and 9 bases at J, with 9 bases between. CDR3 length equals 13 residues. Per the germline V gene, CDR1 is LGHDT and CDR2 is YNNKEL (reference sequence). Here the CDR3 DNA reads TGTGCCAGCAGCCAAGAGGCCCGGGGGCCCCAGCATTTT. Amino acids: CASSQEARGPQHF.

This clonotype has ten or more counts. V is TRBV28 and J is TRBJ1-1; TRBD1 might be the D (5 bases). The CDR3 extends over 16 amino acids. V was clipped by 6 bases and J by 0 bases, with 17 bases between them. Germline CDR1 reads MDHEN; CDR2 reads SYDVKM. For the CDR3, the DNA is TGTGCCAGCAGGGACCCGGTGCGACAGATGAACACTGAAGCTTTCTTT. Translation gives CASRDPVRQMNTEAFF.

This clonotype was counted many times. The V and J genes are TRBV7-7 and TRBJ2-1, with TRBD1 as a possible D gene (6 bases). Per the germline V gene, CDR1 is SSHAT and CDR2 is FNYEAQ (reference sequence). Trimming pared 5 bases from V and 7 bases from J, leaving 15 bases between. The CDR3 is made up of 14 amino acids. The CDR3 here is CASSHKGTSNEQFF. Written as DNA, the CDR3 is TGTGCCAGCAGCCACAAGGGGACATCGAATGAGCAGTTCTTC.

CDR3 DNA sequence: TGCAGTGCTAGGGCCGGGACAGGGAACACCGGGGAGCTGTTTTTT. Translating it yields CSARAGTGNTGELFF. The chain uses TRBV20-1 and TRBJ2-2; TRBD1 matches 8 bases. The CDR3 length is 15 residues. The J segment lost 1 base and the V segment lost 3 bases, leaving 4 bases of the junction unmatched. CDR1 and CDR2 from the germline V gene are DFQATT and SNEGSKA (reference sequence).

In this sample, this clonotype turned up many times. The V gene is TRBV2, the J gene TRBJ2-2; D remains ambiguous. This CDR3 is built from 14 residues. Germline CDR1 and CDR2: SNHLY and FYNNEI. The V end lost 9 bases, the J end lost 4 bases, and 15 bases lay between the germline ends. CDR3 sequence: CASQTLGRTGELFF. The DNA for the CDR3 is TGTGCCAGTCAAACCCTAGGCCGCACCGGGGAGCTGTTTTTT.

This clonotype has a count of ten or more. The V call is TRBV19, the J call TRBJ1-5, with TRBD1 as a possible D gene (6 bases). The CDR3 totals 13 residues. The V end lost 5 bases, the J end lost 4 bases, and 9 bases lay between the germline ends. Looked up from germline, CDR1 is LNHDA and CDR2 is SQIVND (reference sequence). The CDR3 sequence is CASSYGQNQPQHF. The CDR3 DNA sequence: TGTGCCAGTAGTTACGGACAGAATCAGCCCCAGCATTTT.

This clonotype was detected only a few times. The CDR3 coding sequence is TGCAGCGTTGGGGACAGCCCTAATGAAAAACTGTTTTTT. Protein product: CSVGDSPNEKLFF. The chain carries TRBV29-1 and TRBJ1-4; TRBD1 matches 7 bases. Trimming cost V 4 bases and J 3 bases; bases outside gene matches: 2. The CDR3 runs to 13 residues. Germline CDR1 reads SQVTM; CDR2 reads ANQGSEA.

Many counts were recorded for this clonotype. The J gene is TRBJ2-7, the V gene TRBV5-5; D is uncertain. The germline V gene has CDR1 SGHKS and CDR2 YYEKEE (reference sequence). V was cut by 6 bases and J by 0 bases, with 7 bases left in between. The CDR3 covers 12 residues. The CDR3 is CASTASSYEQYF. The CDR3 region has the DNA TGTGCCAGCACTGCAAGCTCCTACGAGCAGTACTTC.

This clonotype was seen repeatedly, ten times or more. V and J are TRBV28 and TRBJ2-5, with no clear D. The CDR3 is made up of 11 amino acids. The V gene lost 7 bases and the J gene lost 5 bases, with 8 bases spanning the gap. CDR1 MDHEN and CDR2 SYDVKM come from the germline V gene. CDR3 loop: CASKEGETQYF. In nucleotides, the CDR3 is TGTGCCAGCAAGGAAGGGGAGACCCAGTACTTC.

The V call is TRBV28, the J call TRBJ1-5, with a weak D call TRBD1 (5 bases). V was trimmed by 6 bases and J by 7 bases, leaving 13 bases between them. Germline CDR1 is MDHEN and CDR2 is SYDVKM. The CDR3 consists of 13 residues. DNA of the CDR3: TGTGCCAGCAGGGGGCCCTTGAGGCAGCCCCAGCATTTT. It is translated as CASRGPLRQPQHF.

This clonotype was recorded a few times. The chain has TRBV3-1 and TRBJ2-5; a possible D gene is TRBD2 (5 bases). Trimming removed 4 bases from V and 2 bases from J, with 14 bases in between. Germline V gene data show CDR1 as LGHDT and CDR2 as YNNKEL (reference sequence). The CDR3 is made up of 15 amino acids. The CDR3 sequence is CASSPDSYVQETQYF. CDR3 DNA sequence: TGTGCCAGCAGCCCGGACTCATACGTACAAGAGACCCAGTACTTC.

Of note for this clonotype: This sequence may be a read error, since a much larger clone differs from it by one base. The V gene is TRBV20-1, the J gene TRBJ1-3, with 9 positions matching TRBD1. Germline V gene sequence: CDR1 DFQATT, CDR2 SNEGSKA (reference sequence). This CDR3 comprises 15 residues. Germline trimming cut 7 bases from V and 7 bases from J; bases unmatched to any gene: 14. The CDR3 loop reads CSDRRTGERVNTIYF. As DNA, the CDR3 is TGCAGTGACCGACGGACAGGGGAGCGTGTCAACACCATATATTTT.

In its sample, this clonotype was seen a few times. The CDR3 region is CSARDFLSYNEQFF. The DNA for the CDR3 is TGCAGTGCGAGGGACTTCCTCTCCTACAATGAGCAGTTCTTC. V and J are TRBV20-1 and TRBJ2-1, with D possibly being TRBD2 (6 bases). The germline V gene encodes CDR1 DFQATT and CDR2 SNEGSKA (reference sequence). V was shortened by 6 bases and J by 0 bases, with 12 bases between the two germline ends. CDR3 length equals 14 residues.

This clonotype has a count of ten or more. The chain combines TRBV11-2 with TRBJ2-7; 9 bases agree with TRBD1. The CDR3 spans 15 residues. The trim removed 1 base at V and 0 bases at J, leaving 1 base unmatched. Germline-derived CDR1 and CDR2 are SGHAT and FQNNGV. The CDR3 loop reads CASSLVDRGSYEQYF. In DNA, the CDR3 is TGTGCCAGCAGCTTAGTGGACAGGGGCTCCTACGAGCAGTACTTC. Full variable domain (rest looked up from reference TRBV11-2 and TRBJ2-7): EAGVAQSPRYKIIEKRQSVAFWCNPISGHATLYWYQQILGQGPKLLIQFQNNGVVDDSQLPKDRFSAERLKGVDSTLKIQPAKLEDSAVYLCASSLVDRGSYEQYFGPGTRLTVT.

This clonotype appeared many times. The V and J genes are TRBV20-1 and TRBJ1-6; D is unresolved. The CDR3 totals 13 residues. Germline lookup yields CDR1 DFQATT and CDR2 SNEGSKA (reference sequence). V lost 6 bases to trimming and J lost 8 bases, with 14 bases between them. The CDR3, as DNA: TGCAGTGCCCGAGGTGGCAACGATTCACCCCTCCACTTT. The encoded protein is CSARGGNDSPLHF.

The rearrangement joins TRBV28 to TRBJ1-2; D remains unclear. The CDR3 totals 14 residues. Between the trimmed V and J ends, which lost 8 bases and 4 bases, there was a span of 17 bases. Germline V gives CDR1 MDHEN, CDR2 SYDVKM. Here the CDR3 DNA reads TGTGCCAGCCTCGGGGAGGGAGGGAGCTATGGCTACACCTTC. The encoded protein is CASLGEGGSYGYTF.